The 20 T cell receptor beta chains in this list originate from one sample, sequenced in a study of blood T cell repertoires in COVID-19. Assay: immunoSEQ multiplex PCR; the TCRdb copy retains only in-frame clones and omits some. The data show 180,000 or so clones, roughly 83% seen once. Sequencing was performed on PBMCs or T cells enriched from blood (not recorded which). These receptors were taken from a woman aged 55-75 years who had recovered from COVID-19.

The J gene is TRBJ2-3, the V gene TRBV28; TRBD1 matches 9 bases. Per the germline V gene, CDR1 is MDHEN and CDR2 is SYDVKM. The ends lost 5 bases at V and 2 bases at J; junction bases unmatched: 5. The CDR3 has 15 amino acids. The chain's CDR3 is CASSVQGAVTDTQYF. The CDR3 DNA sequence: TGTGCCAGCAGTGTACAGGGGGCGGTCACAGATACGCAGTATTTT. Full variable domain (rest looked up from reference TRBV28 and TRBJ2-3): DVKVTQSSRYLVKRTGEKVFLECVQDMDHENMFWYRQDPGLGLRLIYFSYDVKMKEKGDIPEGYSVSREKKERFSLILESASTNQTSMYLCASSVQGAVTDTQYFGPGTRLTVL.

The chain couples TRBV5-1 to TRBJ2-3, with D unresolved. V shed 0 bases and J shed 4 bases, with 9 bases lying between them. The CDR3 has 14 amino acids. Germline V gives CDR1 SGHRS, CDR2 YFSETQ. The CDR3 DNA reads TGCGCCAGCAGCTTGGAAAGAGGAGCAGATACGCAGTATTTT. Protein sequence: CASSLERGADTQYF.

This clone appeared a single time. The chain is built from TRBV9 and TRBJ2-3; 10 positions agree with TRBD2. Germline V gene sequence: CDR1 SGDLS, CDR2 YYNGEE. Trimming took 3 bases from V and 5 from J; bases not matched to a gene: 6. CDR3 length: 15 residues. CDR3 amino acids: CASSALAGVQDTQYF. For the CDR3, the DNA is TGTGCCAGCAGCGCTCTAGCGGGGGTTCAAGATACGCAGTATTTT.

V usage is TRBV18 and J usage is TRBJ1-4, with 9 bases that match TRBD1. Per germline, CDR1 KGHSH and CDR2 LQKENI. V shed 1 base, J shed 8 bases, and the junction held 11 bases outside the gene matches. The CDR3 extends over 17 amino acids. CDR3 nucleotide sequence: TGTGCCAGCTCACCACAAGTGTCACAGGGGGCGGGAGAAAAACTGTTTTTT. This codes for CASSPQVSQGAGEKLFF.

The chain joins TRBV6-5 to TRBJ2-2; D gene ambiguous. V lost 7 bases, J lost 5 bases, and 17 bases lay in between. This CDR3 region has 15 residues. The V gene's germline CDR1 is MNHEY and CDR2 SVGAGI. The DNA of the CDR3 is TGTGCCAGCATGAGGCCCCCCCCCGGGACCGGGGAGCTGTTTTTT. Protein: CASMRPPPGTGELFF.

Note on this clone: One end of the junction varies from germline; a read error may be responsible. V is TRBV28 and J is TRBJ2-5; D is undetermined. The CDR3 is made up of 11 amino acids. In germline, CDR1 is MDHEN, CDR2 SYDVKM. CDR3 in amino acids: CASSFREAQYF. In nucleotides, the CDR3 is TGTGCCAGCAGTTTTAGAGAGGCCCAGTACTTC.

The rearrangement joins TRBV2 to TRBJ2-3, with TRBD2 matching 7 bases. Losses at the gene ends were 4 bases for V and 0 bases for J; bases not matched to a gene: 10. Germline CDR1 reads SNHLY; CDR2 reads FYNNEI. This CDR3 comprises 17 residues. CDR3 DNA: TGTGCCAGCAGTGTCGGGGGAGGGGCGAAAAGCACAGATACGCAGTATTTT. Protein: CASSVGGGAKSTDTQYF.

V gene TRBV5-1 combines with J gene TRBJ2-7; D not resolved. The CDR3 is 14 residues long. Germline loops: CDR1 SGHRS, CDR2 YFSETQ. Trimming shortened V by 2 bases and J by 3 bases, and 12 bases separated the two germline ends. CDR3 residues: CASSFYGTSYEQYF. In DNA form, the CDR3 reads TGCGCCAGCAGCTTTTATGGTACGAGCTACGAGCAGTACTTC.

The chain has TRBV21-1 and TRBJ2-7; TRBD1 reflects the table's D call only, with no check against the DNA. TRBV21-1 is marked as a pseudogene. This CDR3 is 18 amino acids long. The CDR3 coding sequence is TGTGCCAGCAGCAAAGTCGAAAAAGGCAAGACAGGGAATTACGAGCAGTACTTC. Residues: CASSKVEKGKTGNYEQYF.

V usage is TRBV27 and J usage is TRBJ2-2, with TRBD1 matching over 7 bases. There are 19 residues in the CDR3. Germline trimming cut 7 bases from V and 7 bases from J; bases unmatched to any gene: 24. The germline CDR1 and CDR2 sequences are MNHEY and SMNVEV (reference sequence). Here the CDR3 reads CASTKLGPSGRGWVGELFF. The DNA for the CDR3 is TGTGCCAGCACCAAATTGGGTCCCTCGGGCAGGGGGTGGGTCGGGGAGCTGTTTTTT.

The rearrangement joins TRBV18 to TRBJ2-7; D uncertain. Germline V gene lookup returns CDR1 KGHSH and CDR2 LQKENI. The CDR3 has 12 amino acids. V was cut by 6 bases and J by 2 bases, with 8 bases left in between. CDR3 DNA: TGTGCCAGCTCTCTCCCTCCCTACGAGCAGTACTTC. It translates to CASSLPPYEQYF.

This chain links TRBV19 with TRBJ2-5, with D perhaps TRBD2 (7 bases). CDR1 and CDR2 (germline): LNHDA, SQIVND (reference sequence). The ends were cut back, 4 bases at V and 1 base at J, with 13 bases in the middle. This CDR3 contains 15 residues. The CDR3: CASSKAGARQETQYF. The CDR3 DNA reads as TGTGCCAGTAGTAAGGCGGGGGCCCGCCAAGAGACCCAGTACTTC.

The chain couples TRBV5-5 to TRBJ2-7, with TRBD1 identical over 11 bases. The CDR3 runs 16 residues. Germline-derived CDR1 and CDR2 are SGHKS and YYEKEE (reference sequence). V shed 5 bases, J shed 3 bases, and the junction held 10 bases outside the gene matches. The CDR3 region has the DNA TGTGCCAGCAGTCCAACCTTGGGACAGGGGGGCTACGAGCAGTACTTC. This gives the protein CASSPTLGQGGYEQYF.

V is TRBV18 and J is TRBJ1-2; the match to TRBD1 covers 8 bases. Trimming cost V 3 bases and J 10 bases; bases outside gene matches: 4. There are 12 residues in the CDR3. The V gene's germline CDR1 is KGHSH and CDR2 LQKENI. The CDR3 region is CASSPGQGDYTF. In DNA, the CDR3 is TGTGCCAGCTCACCCGGACAGGGAGACTACACCTTC. Looking up the rest from reference TRBV18 and TRBJ1-2 gives the full variable domain: NAGVMQNPRHLVRRRGQEARLRCSPMKGHSHVYWYRQLPEEGLKFMVYLQKENIIDESGMPKERFSAEFPKEGPSILRIQQVVRGDSAAYFCASSPGQGDYTFGSGTRLTVV.

The chain combines TRBV15 with TRBJ2-3; TRBD1 matches at 7 bases. CDR1 LNHNV and CDR2 YYDKDF come from the germline V gene (reference sequence). The length of the CDR3 is 17 residues. The ends lost 6 bases at V and 2 bases at J; junction bases unmatched: 14. The DNA for the CDR3 is TGTGCCACCAGAGATCTTCGGGCAGGGGGTCCCACAGATACGCAGTATTTT. It translates to CATRDLRAGGPTDTQYF.

The rearrangement uses TRBV6-1 and TRBJ2-7; D gene ambiguous. Trimming took off 0 bases at V and 4 bases at J, with 4 bases between the two ends. CDR1 is MNHNS, CDR2 SASEGT, per germline. The CDR3 spans 12 residues. Written as DNA, the CDR3 is TGTGCCAGCAGTGAAGCGCAGTACGAGCAGTACTTC. Protein product: CASSEAQYEQYF.

J is TRBJ1-1 and V is TRBV28, with D perhaps matching TRBD1 (6 bases). The CDR3 is made up of 15 amino acids. The germline V gene encodes CDR1 MDHEN and CDR2 SYDVKM. The V end lost 2 bases, the J end lost 5 bases, and 15 bases lay between the germline ends. The CDR3: CASSLLGADLTEAFF. The CDR3 nucleotides read TGTGCCAGCAGTTTACTGGGGGCGGACCTAACTGAAGCTTTCTTT.

The rearrangement uses TRBV6-5 and TRBJ1-1; 9 nucleotides align to TRBD1. Germline V lookup: CDR1 MNHEY, CDR2 SVGAGI. J was trimmed by 6 bases and V by 2 bases; bases with no gene match: 4. This CDR3 comprises 14 residues. CDR3 residues: CASSYPGQGAEAFF. In DNA form, the CDR3 reads TGTGCCAGCAGTTACCCGGGACAGGGCGCTGAAGCTTTCTTT.

V and J are TRBV7-3 and TRBJ2-5; D is perhaps TRBD2 (7 bases). Per the germline V gene, CDR1 is SGHTA and CDR2 is FQGTGA. V gave up 2 bases and J gave up 2 bases, with 9 bases separating them. This CDR3 contains 14 residues. CDR3 sequence reads: CASSLAGAQETQYF. The CDR3 region has the DNA TGTGCCAGCAGCTTAGCGGGGGCTCAAGAGACCCAGTACTTC.

The chain carries TRBV2 and TRBJ1-2; 8 positions agree with TRBD1. Trimming took 8 bases from V and 4 from J; bases not matched to a gene: 9. Germline V gene data show CDR1 as SNHLY and CDR2 as FYNNEI. The CDR3 runs 14 residues. CDR3 DNA: TGTGCCAGCTATCCAGGGGGCAGTATCTATGGCTACACCTTC. This encodes CASYPGGSIYGYTF.